Presented here are 9 T cell receptor beta chains from one specimen sequenced in a study of patients and donors after allogeneic stem cell transplantation. MiXCR, applied by TCRdb to the RT-PCR reads, yields one record per CDR3 protein. The sample contains 920,000 or so distinct CDR3 sequences, around 17% of which appear only once. Material for sequencing was blood, either unsorted or a sorted T cell fraction (not recorded which). Receptor source: a human donor who was either an allogeneic HSCT recipient or a stem cell or donor lymphocyte infusion donor (not recorded which). It is not recorded whose cells these are; they may come from a transplant donor.

This sequence joins TRBV6-1 and TRBJ2-3; TRBD1 or TRBD2 may be the D gene (6 bases each). Between the trimmed V and J ends, which lost 3 bases and 3 bases, there was a span of 19 bases. Germline loops: CDR1 MNHNS, CDR2 SASEGT. This CDR3 comprises 17 residues. CDR3 DNA sequence: TGTGCCAGCAGTGACCAAGACGTAGGGGGGCTGACAGATACGCAGTATTTT. Translation: CASSDQDVGGLTDTQYF.

This clonotype has only a few counts. The V call is TRBV9, the J call TRBJ1-2; TRBD1 aligns across 8 bases. The CDR3 totals 15 residues. From germline, CDR1 is SGDLS and CDR2 YYNGEE. V lost 3 bases to trimming and J lost 5 bases; unmatched junction nucleotides: 9. The CDR3 DNA sequence: TGTGCCAGCAGCGCCTCCCAGGGGGCAAAGTATGGCTACACCTTC. Its translation is CASSASQGAKYGYTF. Full variable domain (outside the CDR3, taken from reference TRBV9 and TRBJ1-2): DSGVTQTPKHLITATGQRVTLRCSPRSGDLSVYWYQQSLDQGLQFLIQYYNGEERAKGNILERFSAQQFPDLHSELNLSSLELGDSALYFCASSASQGAKYGYTFGSGTRLTVV.

This chain links TRBV6-1 with TRBJ1-5; TRBD1 matches 9 bases. Germline values: CDR1 MNHNS, CDR2 SASEGT. With V trimmed by 4 bases and J by 3 bases, 4 bases remained unmatched. The CDR3 extends over 15 amino acids. The CDR3 is CASSGGQGANQPQHF. The CDR3 coding sequence is TGTGCCAGCAGTGGGGGACAGGGTGCCAATCAGCCCCAGCATTTT.

This clonotype has at least ten counts. J is TRBJ1-1 and V is TRBV25-1; no firm D call. This CDR3 has 11 amino acids. The germline CDR1 and CDR2 sequences are MGHDK and SYGVNS. V was cut by 6 bases and J by 4 bases, with 6 bases left in between. The CDR3 DNA is TGTGCCAGCAGCGCAATCACTGAAGCTTTCTTT. This gives the protein CASSAITEAFF.

The CDR3 loop is CATSDLSLLAGEETQYF. CDR3 coding DNA: TGTGCCACCAGTGATTTATCCCTCCTGGCAGGTGAAGAGACCCAGTACTTC. The chain couples TRBV24-1 to TRBJ2-5; D unclear. CDR1 and CDR2 from the germline V gene are KGHDR and SFDVKD. The CDR3 is 17 amino acids. Trimming removed 1 base at V and 3 bases at J, with 17 bases between.

This clonotype has more than one count but fewer than ten. The rearrangement joins TRBV5-1 to TRBJ2-1; D might be TRBD1 (5 bases). CDR3 size: 13 residues. Looked up from germline, CDR1 is SGHRS and CDR2 is YFSETQ. The V gene lost 2 bases and the J gene lost 7 bases, with 10 bases spanning the gap. CDR3 amino acids: CASSLGVTNEQFF. The CDR3 nucleotides read TGCGCCAGCAGCTTAGGGGTGACGAATGAGCAGTTCTTC.

The genes are TRBV24-1 and TRBJ2-1; 7 positions agree with TRBD2. The V segment lost 3 bases and the J segment 8 bases; nucleotides outside the gene matches: 12. Germline CDR1 is KGHDR and CDR2 is SFDVKD. The CDR3 spans 16 residues. The CDR3 loop is CATSDRFRRERYEQFF. As DNA, the CDR3 is TGTGCCACCAGTGATCGATTTCGGCGGGAGAGGTATGAGCAGTTCTTC.

V and J are TRBV20-1 and TRBJ2-7, with 12 bases identical to TRBD2. Trimming took 6 bases from V and 2 from J; bases not matched to a gene: 8. Germline CDR1 and CDR2: DFQATT and SNEGSKA (reference sequence). There are 15 residues in the CDR3. This CDR3 reads CSASGLAGPTYEQYF. CDR3 coding DNA: TGCAGTGCGAGTGGACTAGCGGGGCCTACCTACGAGCAGTACTTC.

This clonotype was detected a few times. The gene calls are TRBV12-3 or TRBV12-4 and TRBJ1-1, with 8 bases identical to TRBD1. Trimming at V came to 6 bases and at J to 6 bases, leaving 6 bases not matched to a gene. The CDR3 is 13 residues long. The CDR3 region is CASRGQGVAEAFF. The CDR3 region has the DNA TGTGCCAGCAGAGGACAGGGAGTGGCTGAAGCTTTCTTT.